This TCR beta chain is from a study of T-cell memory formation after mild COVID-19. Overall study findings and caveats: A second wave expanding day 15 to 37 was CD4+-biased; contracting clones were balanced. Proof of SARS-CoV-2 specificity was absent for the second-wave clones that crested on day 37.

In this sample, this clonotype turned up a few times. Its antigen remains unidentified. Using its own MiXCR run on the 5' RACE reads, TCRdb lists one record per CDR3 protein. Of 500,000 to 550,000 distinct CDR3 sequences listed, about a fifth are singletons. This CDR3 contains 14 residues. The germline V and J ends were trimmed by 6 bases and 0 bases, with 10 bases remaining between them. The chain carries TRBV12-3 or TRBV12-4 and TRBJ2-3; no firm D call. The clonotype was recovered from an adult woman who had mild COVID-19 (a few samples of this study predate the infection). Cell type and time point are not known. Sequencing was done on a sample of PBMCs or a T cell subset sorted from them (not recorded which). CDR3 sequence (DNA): TGTGCCAGCAGCGAAATCAGCAGCACAGATACGCAGTATTTT. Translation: CASSEISSTDTQYF.